The 14 T cell receptor beta chains reported below all come from one sample, sequenced in a study of blood T cell repertoires in COVID-19. Some clones are missing from TCRdb's copy, which holds only in-frame ones; the method was immunoSEQ multiplex PCR. Here the sample spans some 190,000 clones, about 83% being singletons. The sequencing input was PBMCs or T cells enriched from blood (not recorded which). These receptors all stem from a man aged 40-55 years with acute COVID-19.

This rearrangement joins TRBV5-1 to TRBJ2-1; 9 bases match TRBD1. The CDR3 is 13 amino acids. V trimming: 4 bases; J trimming: 10 bases; junction bases outside the gene matches: 6. CDR1 SGHRS and CDR2 YFSETQ come from the germline V gene. The CDR3 sequence is CASSITGGREQFF. The CDR3 DNA sequence: TGCGCCAGCAGCATTACAGGGGGCAGGGAGCAGTTCTTC.

The chain recombines TRBV28 with TRBJ1-5; TRBD1 agrees at 10 bases. Germline V CDR1 and CDR2: MDHEN, SYDVKM. J was trimmed by 6 bases and V by 2 bases; bases with no gene match: 10. The CDR3 has 17 amino acids. The CDR3 DNA sequence: TGTGCCAGCAGTTTAGCCGGGACAGGGGATCGAAGTCAGCCCCAGCATTTT. Protein product: CASSLAGTGDRSQPQHF.

The J gene is TRBJ1-4, the V gene TRBV6-2 or TRBV6-3, with D uncertain. Germline CDR1 MNHEY, CDR2 SVGEGT. The CDR3 is 11 residues long. The ends were cut back, 4 bases at V and 9 bases at J, with 6 bases in the middle. The DNA for the CDR3 is TGTGCCAGCAGTTCCGGTAAAAAACTGTTTTTT. Residues: CASSSGKKLFF.

This chain joins TRBV5-1 and TRBJ2-3; 14 positions agree with TRBD2. The CDR3 extends over 18 amino acids. Germline V gene data show CDR1 as SGHRS and CDR2 as YFSETQ. Losses at the gene ends were 4 bases for V and 5 bases for J; bases not matched to a gene: 12. The CDR3 loop is CASSPALTSGRAGDTQYF. The CDR3 nucleotides are TGCGCCAGCAGCCCGGCCCTGACTAGCGGGAGGGCCGGAGATACGCAGTATTTT.

V and J are TRBV7-3 and TRBJ1-5; perhaps TRBD1 as D (6 bases). The CDR3 totals 20 residues. Germline V gives CDR1 SGHTA, CDR2 FQGTGA. The V end was cut by 2 bases, the J end by 2 bases, with 25 bases between. The CDR3: CASSLYGRDTPFGGNQPQHF. DNA of the CDR3: TGTGCCAGCAGCTTATACGGGAGGGACACCCCGTTTGGGGGCAATCAGCCCCAGCATTTT.

The chain uses TRBV7-9 and TRBJ2-1; D unresolved. V was cut by 1 base and J by 9 bases, with 13 bases left in between. Germline CDR1 reads SEHNR; CDR2 reads FQNEAQ (reference sequence). CDR3 length: 14 amino acids. The CDR3 DNA follows: TGTGCCAGCAGCTTAGTCCGGCGAGGTGGTGAGCAGTTCTTC. This gives the protein CASSLVRRGGEQFF.

The V gene is TRBV5-1, the J gene TRBJ2-3; TRBD1 matches at 7 bases. The CDR3 totals 15 residues. Trimming took 3 bases from V and 0 from J; bases not matched to a gene: 4. The germline CDR1 and CDR2 sequences are SGHRS and YFSETQ. CDR3 in DNA: TGCGCCAGCAGCTGGGACAGCCGTAGCACAGATACGCAGTATTTT. Its protein product is CASSWDSRSTDTQYF.

The chain recombines TRBV28 with TRBJ1-5; TRBD1 aligns across 7 bases. The germline CDR1 and CDR2 sequences are MDHEN and SYDVKM. J lost 6 bases, V lost 2 bases, and 7 bases had no gene match. The CDR3 loop spans 15 amino acids. The CDR3 spells CASSLAVAGGQPQHF. The CDR3 bases are TGTGCCAGCAGTTTAGCCGTGGCAGGGGGTCAGCCCCAGCATTTT. The full variable domain, rest sourced from reference TRBV28 and TRBJ1-5, is DVKVTQSSRYLVKRTGEKVFLECVQDMDHENMFWYRQDPGLGLRLIYFSYDVKMKEKGDIPEGYSVSREKKERFSLILESASTNQTSMYLCASSLAVAGGQPQHFGDGTRLSIL.

This clone was found once. The chain combines TRBV11-2 with TRBJ2-7; maybe TRBD1 (6 bases). This CDR3 has 12 amino acids. The V end was cut by 5 bases, the J end by 2 bases, with 7 bases between. Germline CDR1 SGHAT, CDR2 FQNNGV. The CDR3 DNA reads TGTGCCAGCAGCGACAGGCCCTACGAGCAGTACTTC. Amino acid sequence: CASSDRPYEQYF.

The CDR3 coding sequence is TGTGCCAGCAGTACACGGACAGGGCGTGATGGGGGCAATCAGCCCCAGCATTTT. This encodes CASSTRTGRDGGNQPQHF. The chain combines TRBV27 with TRBJ1-5; 8 bases align to TRBD1. Germline V gene data show CDR1 as MNHEY and CDR2 as SMNVEV (reference sequence). The CDR3 runs to 18 residues. The V segment lost 5 bases and the J segment 2 bases; nucleotides outside the gene matches: 14.

V gene TRBV5-1 combines with J gene TRBJ2-7, with TRBD1 matching 7 bases. The CDR3 contains 15 residues. Looked up from germline, CDR1 is SGHRS and CDR2 is YFSETQ. V shed 0 bases, J shed 4 bases, and the junction held 7 bases outside the gene matches. The CDR3 region is CASSLATGQYYEQYF. DNA of the CDR3: TGCGCCAGCAGCTTGGCCACGGGACAGTATTACGAGCAGTACTTC. Full variable domain (rest looked up from reference TRBV5-1 and TRBJ2-7): KAGVTQTPRYLIKTRGQQVTLSCSPISGHRSVSWYQQTPGQGLQFLFEYFSETQRNKGNFPGRFSGRQFSNSRSEMNVSTLELGDSALYLCASSLATGQYYEQYFGPGTRLTVT.

The chain carries TRBV28 and TRBJ1-6; 7 bases line up with TRBD1. With V trimmed by 2 bases and J by 14 bases, 6 bases remained unmatched. This CDR3 has 13 amino acids. Germline V gene sequence: CDR1 MDHEN, CDR2 SYDVKM. Here the CDR3 reads CASSLDRADTLHF. The CDR3 DNA is TGTGCCAGCAGTTTAGACAGGGCGGACACCCTCCACTTT. Full variable domain (missing parts from reference TRBV28 and TRBJ1-6): DVKVTQSSRYLVKRTGEKVFLECVQDMDHENMFWYRQDPGLGLRLIYFSYDVKMKEKGDIPEGYSVSREKKERFSLILESASTNQTSMYLCASSLDRADTLHFGNGTRLTVT.

The sample holds a few counts of this clone. The chain's CDR3 is CASSPPYSTGPSSTDTQYF. Written as DNA, the CDR3 is TGTGCCAGCAGCCCTCCCTACAGCACAGGGCCTTCTAGCACAGATACGCAGTATTTT. V and J are TRBV9 and TRBJ2-3; D possibly corresponds to TRBD1 (6 bases). Trimming removed 4 bases at V and 0 bases at J, with 24 bases between. This CDR3 is built from 19 residues. CDR1 is SGDLS, CDR2 YYNGEE, per germline. The full variable domain, completed using reference TRBV9 and TRBJ2-3, is DSGVTQTPKHLITATGQRVTLRCSPRSGDLSVYWYQQSLDQGLQFLIQYYNGEERAKGNILERFSAQQFPDLHSELNLSSLELGDSALYFCASSPPYSTGPSSTDTQYFGPGTRLTVL.

This clone occurred a few times. The gene calls are TRBV2 and TRBJ1-4; 12 nucleotides line up with TRBD1. V gave up 6 bases and J gave up 5 bases; unmatched junction bases: 4. CDR1 and CDR2 (germline): SNHLY, FYNNEI. This CDR3 has 15 amino acids. The CDR3 DNA sequence: TGTGCCAGCAGGGAGGGACAGGGGGCGAATGAAAAACTGTTTTTT. Protein product: CASREGQGANEKLFF.